Listed here are 23 T cell receptor beta chains from one sample, sequenced in a study of T cells in women clearing cervical HPV infection. Sequenced by immunoSEQ multiplex PCR; TCRdb stores in-frame clones only, minus some. This table lists about 37,000 clones. Sequenced: blood buffy coat. All receptors come from a woman aged 18 to 75 with a cervical HPV16 infection that either progressed to CIN3+ or cleared (not recorded which).

To note about this clone: The sequence runs out 3 residues before the end of the CDR3; the remainder is reconstructed from the germline J gene. J is TRBJ2-7 and V is TRBV28; 8 bases fit TRBD1. This CDR3 has 13 amino acids. Germline V gene data show CDR1 as MDHEN and CDR2 as SYDVKM. V was pared by 2 bases and J by 3 bases, with 0 bases of the junction left unmatched. The CDR3 loop is CASSLDRGYEQYF. CDR3 DNA (partial): TGTGCCAGCAGTTTAGACAGGGGCTACGAG.

Of note for this clone: The sequenced fragment ends 3 residues before the CDR3 boundary, so the rest is inferred from the germline J gene. This sequence joins TRBV6-2 or TRBV6-3 and TRBJ1-2; D might be TRBD1 (5 bases). Germline loops: CDR1 MNHEY, CDR2 SVGEGT. The CDR3 extends over 13 amino acids. CDR3 residues: CASSKGNIERYTF. CDR3 DNA, as far as it was read: TGTGCCAGCAGTAAGGGGAACATAGAACGC.

On this clone: The CDR3 end falls 3 residues outside the read, so it is completed with the germline J gene. The genes are TRBV4-2 and TRBJ2-3; 8 bases match TRBD2. The length of the CDR3 is 14 residues. Trimming took 0 bases from V and 6 from J; bases not matched to a gene: 2. In germline, CDR1 is LGHNA, CDR2 YNFKEQ. CDR3 sequence: CASSQDASGDTQYF. Partial CDR3 DNA: TGTGCCAGCAGCCAAGACGCTAGCGGGGATACG.

With regard to this clone: The read comes to an end 3 residues before the CDR3 does, leaving the germline J gene to fill in the end. The chain is built from TRBV19 and TRBJ2-7; D is possibly TRBD1 (5 bases). Per the germline V gene, CDR1 is LNHDA and CDR2 is SQIVND (reference sequence). Trimming pared 5 bases from V and 4 bases from J, leaving 15 bases between. The CDR3 contains 14 residues. The covered CDR3 bases are TGTGCCAGTAGTCAACATTCGACAGATTACGAG. Amino acids: CASSQHSTDYE. The entire CDR3 protein is CASSQHSTDYEQYF.

In regard to this clone: The read terminates 3 residues before the CDR3 end, so the remaining end is supplied by the germline J gene. The gene calls are TRBV19 and TRBJ2-7; tentatively, D is TRBD1 (6 bases). Germline CDR1 reads LNHDA; CDR2 reads SQIVND (reference sequence). The CDR3 contains 13 residues. V shed 5 bases and J shed 5 bases, with 13 bases lying between them. Partial CDR3 DNA: TGTGCCAGTAGTCTCAGGGGTCCCAACGAG. Translating it yields CASSLRGPNE. The full CDR3 sequence reads CASSLRGPNEQYF.

On this clone: The CDR3 extends 3 residues past the end of the read, so its final part is completed from the germline J gene. The gene calls are TRBV2 and TRBJ2-1; 8 positions match TRBD2. With 4 bases clipped from V and 3 bases from J, the junction kept 2 bases outside the gene matches. Germline V gene lookup returns CDR1 SNHLY and CDR2 FYNNEI. This CDR3 has 14 amino acids. The CDR3 sequence is CASSGGTSYNEQFF. The part of the CDR3 DNA that was read is TGTGCCAGCAGTGGGGGGACTAGCTACAATGAG.

Comments on this clone: The read ends 3 residues early relative to the CDR3; the germline J gene fills the gap. V and J are TRBV11-2 and TRBJ2-1; tentative D call: TRBD1 (6 bases). The germline V gene has CDR1 SGHAT and CDR2 FQNNGV. Between the trimmed V and J ends, which lost 5 bases and 7 bases, there was a span of 18 bases. The CDR3 has 15 residues. CDR3 DNA (partial): TGTGCCAGCAGCCATGGGCGGGTGGGGGCGAATGAG. It encodes CASSHGRVGANE. The entire CDR3 protein reads CASSHGRVGANEQFF.

Concerning this clone itself: The read ends 3 residues shy of where the CDR3 ends; the end is completed using the germline J gene. This sequence joins TRBV29-1 and TRBJ2-7, with D possibly matching TRBD1 (6 bases). Trimming took 7 bases from V and 4 from J, leaving 17 bases between them. CDR1 is SQVTM and CDR2 is ANQGSEA in the germline V gene. The CDR3 runs 13 residues. Incomplete CDR3 DNA: TGCAGCGGGTCACAGGGCTCCGGTTACGAG. It specifies CSGSQGSGYE. The entire CDR3 reads CSGSQGSGYEQYF.

As regards this clone: With the read ending 3 residues before the CDR3 end, the germline J gene is used to fill in that end. The chain is built from TRBV7-9 and TRBJ1-4; no firm D call. CDR1 and CDR2 from the germline V gene are SEHNR and FQNEAQ (reference sequence). The CDR3 has 13 residues. V lost 4 bases, J lost 8 bases, and 11 bases lay in between. The CDR3: CASSSSLGEKLFF. CDR3 DNA, as far as it was read: TGTGCCAGCAGCTCCAGCCTCGGGGAAAAA.

CDR3 protein: CASSFPGNEQFF. Incomplete CDR3 DNA: TGTGCCAGCAGCTTCCCCGGGAATGAG. The J gene is TRBJ2-1, the V gene TRBV7-2; no clear D. The read comes to an end 3 residues before the CDR3 does, leaving the germline J gene to fill in the end. The V and J ends lost 3 bases and 7 bases respectively, with 7 bases between them. CDR3 length: 12 amino acids. Per the germline V gene, CDR1 is SGHTA and CDR2 is FQGNSA.

A note on this clone: The missing CDR3 end, 3 residues past where the read stops, is filled in from the germline J gene. This chain links TRBV2 with TRBJ2-7; D is possibly TRBD1 (6 bases). The ends were cut back, 7 bases at V and 5 bases at J, with 21 bases in the middle. Germline V CDR1 and CDR2: SNHLY, FYNNEI. CDR3 length: 15 amino acids. Incomplete CDR3 DNA: TGTGCCAGCATAAGGACAGACTCGACCGCCAACGAG. Protein product: CASIRTDSTANE. The whole CDR3 is CASIRTDSTANEQYF.

The CDR3 bases that were read are TGTGCCAGCAGCCCGGGACTAGCGGAAGAGACG. Its translation: CASSPGLAEET. The CDR3 in its entirety is CASSPGLAEETQYF. The chain has TRBV7-9 and TRBJ2-3, with 11 nucleotides matching TRBD2. The CDR3 goes on 3 residues after the read ends, and that part is filled in from the germline J gene. The germline CDR1 and CDR2 sequences are SEHNR and FQNEAQ (reference sequence). This CDR3 comprises 14 residues. Using reference TRBV7-9 and TRBJ2-3 for the parts outside the CDR3, the full variable domain is DTGVSQNPRHKITKRGQNVTFRCDPISEHNRLYWYRQTLGQGPEFLTYFQNEAQLEKSRLLSDRFSAERPKGSFSTLEIQRTEQGDSAMYLCASSPGLAEETQYFGPGTRLTVL.

Points on this clone: The read falls 3 residues short of the CDR3 end, and the missing part is taken from the germline J gene. The chain recombines TRBV18 with TRBJ1-1; 11 nucleotides match TRBD1. CDR3 length: 17 amino acids. Germline values: CDR1 KGHSH, CDR2 LQKENI. CDR3 in amino acids: CASSHRTGGDSLAGAFF. The sequenced CDR3 bases are TGTGCCAGCTCACACCGGACAGGGGGCGACTCCCTCGCGGGA.

As for this clone: The read is 3 residues too short to cover the CDR3 end, so that end is filled in from the germline J gene. The genes are TRBV4-1 and TRBJ2-3; 7 bases match TRBD2. The CDR3 is 16 amino acids. In germline, CDR1 is MGHRA, CDR2 YSYEKL. Losses at the gene ends were 0 bases for V and 2 bases for J; bases not matched to a gene: 5. This CDR3 reads CASSQDNRGDTDTQYF. Incomplete CDR3 DNA: TGCGCCAGCAGCCAAGATAACCGGGGGGACACAGATACG.

With respect to this clone: The sequenced fragment ends 3 residues before the CDR3 boundary, so the rest is inferred from the germline J gene. V usage is TRBV19 and J usage is TRBJ1-4; D uncertain. Germline V gene lookup returns CDR1 LNHDA and CDR2 SQIVND (reference sequence). V dropped 1 base and J dropped 8 bases, with 14 bases sitting between them. This CDR3 is 15 amino acids long. CDR3 sequence reads: CASSIGASQAEKLFF. CDR3 DNA (partial): TGTGCCAGTAGTATAGGTGCCTCGCAGGCGGAAAAA.

About this clone: The read terminates 3 residues ahead of where the CDR3 ends, so the germline J gene completes it. J is TRBJ2-7 and V is TRBV14; 7 bases fit TRBD1. J was trimmed by 0 bases and V by 4 bases; bases with no gene match: 6. The CDR3 has 15 residues. The germline gives CDR1 SGHDN, CDR2 FVKESK. This CDR3 reads CASSLFGQDSYEQYF. The part of the CDR3 DNA that was read is TGTGCCAGCAGCCTATTCGGACAGGACTCCTACGAG.

Of note for this clone: The read falls 3 residues short of the CDR3 end, and the missing part is taken from the germline J gene. This chain links TRBV6-1 with TRBJ2-1; 7 bases map to TRBD1. The CDR3 length is 14 residues. Germline lookup yields CDR1 MNHNS and CDR2 SASEGT. The V gene end was trimmed by 2 bases and the J gene end by 9 bases; junction bases not matched to a gene: 7. CDR3 bases read: TGTGCCAGCAGTGAACCCTCAGGGGGTACTGAG. Protein: CASSEPSGGTE. The CDR3 reads in full as CASSEPSGGTEQFF.

As concerns this clone: The read ends 3 residues shy of where the CDR3 ends; the end is completed using the germline J gene. The gene calls are TRBV7-2 and TRBJ2-3; D perhaps matches TRBD1 (7 bases). The V and J ends lost 5 bases and 0 bases respectively, with 12 bases between them. Germline V CDR1 and CDR2: SGHTA, FQGNSA. The CDR3 sequence is 15 residues long. Partial CDR3 DNA: TGTGCCAGCAGCGAACAGGGGACTAGCACAGATACG. Its protein is CASSEQGTSTDT. The entire CDR3 protein reads CASSEQGTSTDTQYF.

Notes on this clone: The sequence runs out 3 residues before the end of the CDR3; the remainder is reconstructed from the germline J gene. J is TRBJ1-2 and V is TRBV7-9, with 9 bases lining up with TRBD1. V shed 6 bases, J shed 7 bases, and the junction held 12 bases outside the gene matches. Per germline, CDR1 SEHNR and CDR2 FQNEAQ (reference sequence). CDR3 size: 15 residues. The CDR3 loop reads CASSDSGTGMLGYTF. Partial CDR3 DNA: TGTGCCAGCAGTGACTCCGGGACAGGGATGCTTGGC.

A remark on this clone: Read coverage stops 3 residues before the CDR3 terminus; the germline J gene supplies the remainder. V is TRBV7-6 and J is TRBJ2-1; TRBD2 matches 7 bases. Looked up from germline, CDR1 is SGHVS and CDR2 is FNYEAQ. V shed 3 bases, J shed 8 bases, and the junction held 7 bases outside the gene matches. The CDR3 has 14 amino acids. CDR3: CASSFRGSVDEQFF. The CDR3 bases that were read are TGTGCCAGCAGCTTCCGCGGGAGCGTGGATGAG.

As concerns this clone: With the read ending 3 residues before the CDR3 end, the germline J gene is used to fill in that end. The chain links TRBV19 to TRBJ2-1; no clear D. Between the trimmed V and J ends, which lost 6 bases and 5 bases, there was a span of 17 bases. The CDR3 has 15 residues. Germline CDR1 is LNHDA and CDR2 is SQIVND (reference sequence). This CDR3 is CASSPPGYRNNEQFF. The CDR3 bases that were read are TGTGCCAGTAGCCCCCCGGGTTATAGGAACAATGAG.

As for this clone: The CDR3 goes on 3 residues after the read ends, and that part is filled in from the germline J gene. This chain joins TRBV19 and TRBJ2-2, with 9 bases that match TRBD1. CDR1 is LNHDA, CDR2 SQIVND, per germline (reference sequence). The CDR3 is 15 amino acids. V was clipped by 7 bases and J by 4 bases; unmatched bases: 7. CDR3 DNA, as far as it was read: TGTGCCAGTACCATTCCGGGACAGGGCACCGGGGAG. Translated: CASTIPGQGTGE. The complete CDR3 protein is CASTIPGQGTGELFF.

Worth noting for this clone: The read finishes 3 residues shy of the CDR3 end, and the germline J gene is used to complete it. The V and J genes are TRBV2 and TRBJ2-3; D gene ambiguous. Germline CDR1 is SNHLY and CDR2 is FYNNEI. Trimming took 0 bases from V and 4 from J, leaving 17 bases between them. The CDR3 extends over 17 amino acids. The CDR3 protein is CASSEALPGGEADTQYF. The part of the CDR3 DNA that was read is TGTGCCAGCAGTGAAGCGCTTCCGGGTGGTGAAGCAGATACG. The whole variable domain, remainder taken from reference TRBV2 and TRBJ2-3, is EPEVTQTPSHQVTQMGQEVILRCVPISNHLYFYWYRQILGQKVEFLVSFYNNEISEKSEIFDDQFSVERPDGSNFTLKIRSTKLEDSAMYFCASSEALPGGEADTQYFGPGTRLTVL.